This is a list of T cell receptor beta chains from one sample in a study of T cells after yellow fever vaccination. TCRdb recomputed calls from the 5' RACE reads with MiXCR, one row per CDR3 protein. The table records around 340,000 distinct CDR3 sequences, more than 8.5% of them present only once. The sample was PBMCs, taken on the day of the first yellow fever vaccination. The receptors were gathered from a man aged 18-30 years who received the YFV17D yellow fever vaccine. The CDR3 runs from the conserved cysteine through the conserved F or W. The D gene is left open where the match is weak. Not all rows give a size; the values are once, few, many and, for expanded clones, a class.

V gene	D gene	clone size	J gene	CDR3 length	CDR3 DNA	CDR3 protein
TRBV11-2	TRBD2	.	TRBJ2-5	16	TGTGCCAGCAGCTTCCATAGCGGGTGGCCCCAAGAGACCCAGTACTTC	CASSFHSGWPQETQYF
TRBV4-2	.	.	TRBJ1-1	13	TGTGCCAGCAGCCAAGGTCGAAGAAGGGAAGCTTTCTTT	CASSQGRRREAFF
TRBV29-1	.	many	TRBJ1-1	13	TGCAGCGCCCCTGAGCAGGGACGAAGTGAAGCTTTCTTT	CSAPEQGRSEAFF
TRBV7-6	TRBD1	.	TRBJ2-1	16	TGTGCCAGCAGCCCAATGGTGGACAGGGGTTCGAATGAGCAGTTCTTC	CASSPMVDRGSNEQFF
TRBV27	TRBD1	many	TRBJ2-1	12	TGTGCCAGCAGTCAATTGACAGGGTGGCAGTTCTTC	CASSQLTGWQFF
TRBV20-1	.	few	TRBJ1-1	12	TGCGGAAGCGCGGGGGGGAGGGCTGAAGCTTTCTTT	CGSAGGRAEAFF
TRBV5-5	TRBD2	.	TRBJ2-1	15	TGTGCCAGCAGCGATTCAGCGGGGATCTACAATGAGCAGTTCTTC	CASSDSAGIYNEQFF
TRBV12-3/TRBV12-4	.	few	TRBJ2-2	15	TGTGCCAGCAGTTTTAGAGGGCAGAACACCGGGGAGCTGTTTTTT	CASSFRGQNTGELFF
TRBV5-6	.	.	TRBJ2-2	13	TGTGCCAGCAGCCTCTCGGCACCCGGGGAGCTGTTTTTT	CASSLSAPGELFF
TRBV5-1	TRBD1	few	TRBJ1-4	16	TGCGCCAGCAGCTTGACCCCCAGGGGGCGAGATGAAAAACTGTTTTTT	CASSLTPRGRDEKLFF
TRBV5-6	.	few	TRBJ2-5	18	TGTGCCAGCAGCCCGACACCACTAGTCTCCCCCGCCGGGGAGACCCAGTACTTC	CASSPTPLVSPAGETQYF
TRBV7-9	.	.	TRBJ1-1	14	TGTGCCAGCAGCCCGGGACACATGAACACTGAAGCTTTCTTT	CASSPGHMNTEAFF
TRBV10-3	.	few	TRBJ2-6	14	TGTGCCATCAGTGAGGGCCCTGGGGCCAACGTCCTGACTTTC	CAISEGPGANVLTF